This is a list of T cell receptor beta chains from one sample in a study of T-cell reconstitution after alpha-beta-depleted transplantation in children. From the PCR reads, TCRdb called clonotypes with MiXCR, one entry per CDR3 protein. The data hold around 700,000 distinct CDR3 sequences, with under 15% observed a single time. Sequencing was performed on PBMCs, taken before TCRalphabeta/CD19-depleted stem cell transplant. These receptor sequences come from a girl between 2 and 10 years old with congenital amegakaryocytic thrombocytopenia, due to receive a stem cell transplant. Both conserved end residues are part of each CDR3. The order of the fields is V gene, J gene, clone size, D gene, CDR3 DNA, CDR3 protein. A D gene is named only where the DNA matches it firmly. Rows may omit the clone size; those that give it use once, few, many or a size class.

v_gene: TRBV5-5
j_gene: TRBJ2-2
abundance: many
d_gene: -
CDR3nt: TGTGCCAGCAGCGACGTAGGGGCAGCCGGGGAGCTGTTTTTT
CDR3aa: CASSDVGAAGELFF

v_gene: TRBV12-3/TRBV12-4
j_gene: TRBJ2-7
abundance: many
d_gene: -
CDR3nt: TGTGCCAGCAGTTTCGTCGGACTATCCTACGAGCAGTACTTC
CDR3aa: CASSFVGLSYEQYF

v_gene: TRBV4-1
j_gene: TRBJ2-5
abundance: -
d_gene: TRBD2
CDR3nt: TGCGCCAGCAGCCAAGATCCGGCTAGCGGGAGGCCTGAGACCCAGTACTTC
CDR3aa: CASSQDPASGRPETQYF

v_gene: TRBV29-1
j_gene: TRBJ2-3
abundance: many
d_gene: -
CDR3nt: TGCAGCGTTGATGACGTTAGCACAGATACGCAGTATTTT
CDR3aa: CSVDDVSTDTQYF

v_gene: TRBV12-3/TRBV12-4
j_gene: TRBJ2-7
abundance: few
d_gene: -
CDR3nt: TGTGCCAGCAGTCGGTCGACTATCCGCTACGAGCAGTACTTC
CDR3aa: CASSRSTIRYEQYF

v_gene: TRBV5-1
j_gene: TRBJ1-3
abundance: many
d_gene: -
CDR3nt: TGCGCCAGCAGCTTGGGGCCAGGGACGGGAAACACCATATATTTT
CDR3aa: CASSLGPGTGNTIYF

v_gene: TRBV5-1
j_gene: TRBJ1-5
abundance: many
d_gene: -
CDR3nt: TGCGCCAGCCGGACGGATAGCAATCAGCCCCAGCATTTT
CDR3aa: CASRTDSNQPQHF

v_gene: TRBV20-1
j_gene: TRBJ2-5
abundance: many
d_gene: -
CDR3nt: TGCAGTGCTAACCCCGGGACGCGCCAAGAGACCCAGTACTTC
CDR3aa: CSANPGTRQETQYF

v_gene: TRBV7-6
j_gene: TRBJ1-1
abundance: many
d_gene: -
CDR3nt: TGTGCCAGCAGCTCCTCTAGGGGGGGGAACACTGAAGCTTTCTTT
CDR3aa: CASSSSRGGNTEAFF

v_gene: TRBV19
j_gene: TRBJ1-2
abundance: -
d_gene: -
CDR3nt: TGTGCCAGTAGTATGATCGGGGTTTATGGCTACACCTTC
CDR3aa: CASSMIGVYGYTF

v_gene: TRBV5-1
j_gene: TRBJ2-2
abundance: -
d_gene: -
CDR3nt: TGCGCCAGCAGCTTTTATCGGGGAACCGGGGAGCTGTTTTTT
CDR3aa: CASSFYRGTGELFF

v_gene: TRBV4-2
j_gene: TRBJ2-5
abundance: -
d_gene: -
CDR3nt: TGTGCCAGCAGCCAAGTTCCTTCTCAAGAGACCCAGTACTTC
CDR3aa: CASSQVPSQETQYF

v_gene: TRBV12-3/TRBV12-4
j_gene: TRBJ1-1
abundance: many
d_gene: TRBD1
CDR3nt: TGTGCCAGCAGACGGACAGGCACAACCCTGGGGGCTTTCTTT
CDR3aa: CASRRTGTTLGAFF